This T cell receptor (beta chain) was observed in a study of T cell responses to AZD1222 COVID-19 vaccine. Only in-frame clones appear in the TCRdb table, and some are missing; sequencing was by immunoSEQ multiplex PCR. Altogether around 100,000 clones are present, around 91% being singletons, with the ten largest covering 45% to 55%. This CDR3 is built from 15 residues. V was cut by 10 bases and J by 4 bases, with 21 bases left in between. Germline V CDR1 and CDR2: LGHNA, YNFKEQ. The receptor comes from an adult in good health. Sequencing was performed on peripheral blood, taken on day 0 of AZD1222 vaccination. J is TRBJ2-3 and V is TRBV4-2; D is perhaps TRBD2 (5 bases). The CDR3 bases are TGTGCCACCCGGGGTGGGAACCGAGTTGCAGATACGCAGTATTTT. It encodes CATRGGNRVADTQYF.